This T cell receptor beta chain came from a study of T-cell memory formation after mild COVID-19. Whole-study findings and limits: Researchers report contracting CD4+ clones mostly in CM and EM, with CD8+ clones in EMRA. Cross-reactive memory seemingly joined, as some responding clones were found in pre-infection memory.

V was trimmed by 6 bases and J by 0 bases, leaving 9 bases between them. The CDR3 is made up of 14 amino acids. The germline V gene has CDR1 ENHRY and CDR2 SYGVKD. This clonotype was observed a few times. No antigen is known for it. TCRdb used MiXCR to reprocess the 5' RACE reads, holding one entry per CDR3 protein. Counted here are roughly 350,000 distinct CDR3 sequences, 25% to 30% occurring once; the ten biggest clones make up 13%. The sequenced material came from PBMCs or a T cell subset sorted from them (not recorded which). This clonotype originated in an adult woman who had mild COVID-19 (a few samples of this study predate the infection). Cell type and time point are not known. The rearrangement uses TRBV10-3 and TRBJ1-3; the D is unclear. The chain's CDR3 is CAIRHTVSGNTIYF. The CDR3 DNA is TGTGCCATCAGGCACACAGTCTCTGGAAACACCATATATTTT.